The 6 T cell receptor beta chains below all came from one sample that was sequenced in a study of blood T cell repertoires in COVID-19. Data came from immunoSEQ multiplex PCR; TCRdb stores just in-frame clones and leaves some out. The sample contains 190,000 or so clones, 80% to 90% of which appear only once. Sequenced: PBMCs or T cells enriched from blood (not recorded which). These receptors were collected from a man aged 35 to 55 who had recovered from COVID-19.

This clone showed up just a few times. The chain links TRBV10-1 to TRBJ2-7, with D possibly matching TRBD1 (5 bases). Germline V lookup: CDR1 WNHNN, CDR2 SYGVQD (reference sequence). Trimming removed 4 bases at V and 2 bases at J, with 9 bases between. The CDR3 consists of 13 residues. DNA of the CDR3: TGCGCCAGCAGTGTAAGACAGCCCTACGAGCAGTACTTC. It encodes CASSVRQPYEQYF.

The CDR3 nucleotides read TGTGCCACCGGACCGGGAGGGAAGGGTAGCACTGAAGCTTTCTTT. It specifies CATGPGGKGSTEAFF. The J gene is TRBJ1-1, the V gene TRBV6-5; no firm D call. Germline lookup yields CDR1 MNHEY and CDR2 SVGAGI. The CDR3 is made up of 15 amino acids. V gave up 10 bases and J gave up 4 bases, with 22 bases separating them.

This chain joins TRBV10-3 and TRBJ1-6; 8 nucleotides align to TRBD1. The CDR3 covers 14 residues. Trimming took 2 bases from V and 9 from J; bases not matched to a gene: 3. Per germline, CDR1 ENHRY and CDR2 SYGVKD. The CDR3 bases are TGTGCCATCAGTGAGGCCAGGGGGCCTTCACCCCTCCACTTT. Amino acid sequence: CAISEARGPSPLHF.

This clone has only one observation. The chain employs TRBV6-5 and TRBJ2-3; 12 nucleotides align to TRBD2. The CDR3 sequence is 15 residues long. The germline gives CDR1 MNHEY, CDR2 SVGAGI. V lost 5 bases, J lost 5 bases, and 5 bases stayed unmatched. In DNA, the CDR3 is TGTGCCAGCAGTACACCGGGACTAGCGGGAGATACGCAGTATTTT. The encoded protein is CASSTPGLAGDTQYF.

This chain joins TRBV2 and TRBJ2-7, with TRBD2 as a possible D gene (6 bases). The CDR3 loop spans 13 amino acids. Trimming left V 5 bases short and J 3 bases short, with 11 bases between. The germline V gene encodes CDR1 SNHLY and CDR2 FYNNEI. The chain's CDR3 is CASSWLAVYEQYV. The CDR3 region has the DNA TGTGCCAGCAGTTGGTTAGCGGTCTACGAGCAGTACGTC.

This clone has a handful of counts. This chain uses TRBV5-6 with TRBJ1-1; a weak D match, TRBD1 (5 bases). The germline V gene encodes CDR1 SGHDT and CDR2 YYEEEE. V lost 1 base and J lost 6, with 19 bases in between. The CDR3 loop spans 16 amino acids. The CDR3 region has the DNA TGTGCCAGCAGCTTGATCCCATCGGGGGTGGGGGCTGAAGCTTTCTTT. Protein sequence: CASSLIPSGVGAEAFF.